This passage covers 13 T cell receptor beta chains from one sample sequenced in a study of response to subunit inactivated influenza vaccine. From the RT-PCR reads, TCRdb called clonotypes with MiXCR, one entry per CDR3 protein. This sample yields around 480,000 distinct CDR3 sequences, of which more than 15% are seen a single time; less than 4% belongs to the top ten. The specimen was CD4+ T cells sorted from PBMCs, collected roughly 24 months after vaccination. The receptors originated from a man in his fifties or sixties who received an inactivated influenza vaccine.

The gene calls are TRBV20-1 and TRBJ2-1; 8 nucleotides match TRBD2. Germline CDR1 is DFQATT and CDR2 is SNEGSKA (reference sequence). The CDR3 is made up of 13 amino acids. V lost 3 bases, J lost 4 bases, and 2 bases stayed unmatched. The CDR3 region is CSASQRGYNEQFF. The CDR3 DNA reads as TGCAGTGCTAGTCAGCGGGGGTACAATGAGCAGTTCTTC.

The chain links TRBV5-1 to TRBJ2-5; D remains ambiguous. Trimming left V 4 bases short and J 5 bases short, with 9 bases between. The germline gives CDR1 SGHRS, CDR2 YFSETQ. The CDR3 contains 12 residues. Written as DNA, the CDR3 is TGCGCCAGCAGCCCCTCCCCGGAGACCCAGTACTTC. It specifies CASSPSPETQYF.

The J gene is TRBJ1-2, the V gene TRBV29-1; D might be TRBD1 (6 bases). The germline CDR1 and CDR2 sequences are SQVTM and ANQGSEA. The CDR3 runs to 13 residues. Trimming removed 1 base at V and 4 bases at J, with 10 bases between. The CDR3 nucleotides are TGCAGCGTTGAAGGGGTGGACAGCTATGGCTACACCTTC. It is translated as CSVEGVDSYGYTF.

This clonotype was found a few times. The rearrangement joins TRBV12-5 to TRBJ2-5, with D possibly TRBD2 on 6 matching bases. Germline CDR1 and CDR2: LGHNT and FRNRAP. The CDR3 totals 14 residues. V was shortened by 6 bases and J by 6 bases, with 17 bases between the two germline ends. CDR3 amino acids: CASGLAEPPKTQYF. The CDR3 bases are TGTGCTAGTGGACTAGCAGAGCCCCCAAAGACCCAGTACTTC.

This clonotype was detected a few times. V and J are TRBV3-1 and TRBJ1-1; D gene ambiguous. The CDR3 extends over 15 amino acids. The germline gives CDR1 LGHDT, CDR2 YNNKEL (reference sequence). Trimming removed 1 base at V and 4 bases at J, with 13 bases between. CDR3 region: CASSQVVRGSTEAFF. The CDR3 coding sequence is TGTGCCAGCAGCCAAGTGGTCCGGGGATCCACTGAAGCTTTCTTT.

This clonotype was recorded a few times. Here the CDR3 DNA reads TGCAGTGCTAGAGAATCGGGTCCGAACACTGAAGCTTTCTTT. This sequence encodes CSARESGPNTEAFF. This sequence joins TRBV20-1 and TRBJ1-1; unclear D gene. Germline lookup yields CDR1 DFQATT and CDR2 SNEGSKA (reference sequence). The CDR3 loop spans 14 amino acids. The V end was cut by 0 bases, the J end by 1 base, with 9 bases between.

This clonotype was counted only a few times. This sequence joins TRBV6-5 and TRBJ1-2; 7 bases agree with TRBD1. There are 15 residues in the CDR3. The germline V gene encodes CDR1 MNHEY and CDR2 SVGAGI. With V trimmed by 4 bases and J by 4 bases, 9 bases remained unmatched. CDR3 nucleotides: TGTGCCAGCAGTTCCGGGACAGCGCTGCCCTATGGCTACACCTTC. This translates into CASSSGTALPYGYTF.

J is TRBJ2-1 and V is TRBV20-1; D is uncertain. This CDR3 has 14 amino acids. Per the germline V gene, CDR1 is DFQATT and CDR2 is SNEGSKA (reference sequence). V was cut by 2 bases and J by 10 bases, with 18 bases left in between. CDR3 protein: CSARFPRVRNEQFF. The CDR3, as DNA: TGCAGTGCTAGATTCCCTAGGGTGAGGAACGAGCAGTTCTTC.

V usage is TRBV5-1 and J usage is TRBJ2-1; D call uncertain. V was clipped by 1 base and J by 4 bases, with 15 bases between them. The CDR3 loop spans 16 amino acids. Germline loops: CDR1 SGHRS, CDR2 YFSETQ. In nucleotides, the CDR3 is TGCGCCAGCAGCTTGCGTCTTATTCCTAGATACAATGAGCAGTTCTTC. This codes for CASSLRLIPRYNEQFF.

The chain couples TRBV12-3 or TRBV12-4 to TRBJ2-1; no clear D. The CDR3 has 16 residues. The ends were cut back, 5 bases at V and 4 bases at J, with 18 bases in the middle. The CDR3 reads CASSDSDRLVYNEQFF. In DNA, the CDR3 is TGTGCCAGCAGTGATTCGGACCGACTCGTTTACAATGAGCAGTTCTTC.

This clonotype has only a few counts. CDR3 amino acids: CARNQETQYF. CDR3 DNA: TGTGCCAGGAACCAAGAGACCCAGTACTTC. The rearrangement links TRBV27 to TRBJ2-5; D not certain. Germline V gives CDR1 MNHEY, CDR2 SMNVEV (reference sequence). With 9 bases removed from V and 0 bases from J, the gap between germline ends came to 2 bases. The CDR3 spans 10 residues.

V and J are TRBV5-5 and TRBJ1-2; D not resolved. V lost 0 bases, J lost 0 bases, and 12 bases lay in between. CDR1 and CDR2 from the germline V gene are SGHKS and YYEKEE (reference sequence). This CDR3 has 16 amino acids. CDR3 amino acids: CASSLVWQATNYGYTF. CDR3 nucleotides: TGTGCCAGCAGCTTGGTTTGGCAGGCGACTAACTATGGCTACACCTTC.

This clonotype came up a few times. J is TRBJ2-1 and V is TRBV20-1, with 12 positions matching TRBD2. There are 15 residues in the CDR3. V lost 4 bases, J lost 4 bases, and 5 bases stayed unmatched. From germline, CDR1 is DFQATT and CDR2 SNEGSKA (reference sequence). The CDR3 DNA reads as TGCAGTGCTAAAAGGACTAGCGGGGTATACAATGAGCAGTTCTTC. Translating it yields CSAKRTSGVYNEQFF.